This is a list of T cell receptor beta chains from one sample in a study of cytomegalovirus exposure and HLA in healthy donors. Libraries were prepared by immunoSEQ multiplex PCR; TCRdb keeps only in-frame clonotypes and omits some of them. The table lists under 110,000 clones, 75% of them singletons, with roughly 10% in the top ten. The specimen was PBMCs. These receptors were collected from a man aged 50 to 60 in good health and CMV-seronegative. CDR3s include the opening cysteine and the closing phenylalanine or tryptophan. A D gene is named only where the DNA matches it firmly. Size tells how often a clone was seen (once, few, many) or the class of an expanded clone, and some rows leave it out.

abundance: few
d_gene: .
j_gene: TRBJ2-2
v_gene: TRBV30
CDR3nt: TGTGCCTGGAGAATCACATCGAACACCGGGGAGCTGTTTTTT
CDR3aa: CAWRITSNTGELFF

abundance: .
d_gene: TRBD2
j_gene: TRBJ2-3
v_gene: TRBV7-8
CDR3nt: TGTGCCAGCAGGCCCAATAGCGGGCGCACAGATACGCAGTATTTT
CDR3aa: CASRPNSGRTDTQYF

abundance: .
d_gene: .
j_gene: TRBJ1-1
v_gene: TRBV19
CDR3nt: TGTGCCAGTAGTATGAGAGGGAACCAAGCTTTCTTT
CDR3aa: CASSMRGNQAFF

abundance: .
d_gene: .
j_gene: TRBJ2-6
v_gene: TRBV6-4
CDR3nt: TGTGCCAGCCCGGCAGGGGCTGGGGCCAACGTCCTGACTTTC
CDR3aa: CASPAGAGANVLTF

abundance: .
d_gene: .
j_gene: TRBJ2-7
v_gene: TRBV25-1
CDR3nt: TGTGCCAGCAGTGTCGGCACACAGGGCTACGAGCAGTACTTC
CDR3aa: CASSVGTQGYEQYF

abundance: once
d_gene: TRBD1
j_gene: TRBJ1-2
v_gene: TRBV9
CDR3nt: TGTGCCAGCAGCCCTCGACAGGGGGCGTCGTTTGGCTACACCTTC
CDR3aa: CASSPRQGASFGYTF

abundance: few
d_gene: .
j_gene: TRBJ2-7
v_gene: TRBV5-1
CDR3nt: TGCGCCAGCAGCTCCGGACAGATTTCCGAGCAGTACTTC
CDR3aa: CASSSGQISEQYF

abundance: .
d_gene: .
j_gene: TRBJ2-7
v_gene: TRBV2
CDR3nt: TGTGCCAGCAGTGATGGAGGAGTAGTATCCTACGAGCAGTACTTC
CDR3aa: CASSDGGVVSYEQYF

abundance: .
d_gene: .
j_gene: TRBJ2-3
v_gene: TRBV21-1
CDR3nt: TGTGCCAGCAGCAAAAGGGGGGAAGGACAGGGGGGAGATACGCAGTATTTT
CDR3aa: CASSKRGEGQGGDTQYF

abundance: .
d_gene: .
j_gene: TRBJ1-1
v_gene: TRBV11-3
CDR3nt: TGTGCCAGTGCGGGGCCTGGGGACACTGAAGCTTTCTTT
CDR3aa: CASAGPGDTEAFF

abundance: .
d_gene: TRBD1
j_gene: TRBJ1-2
v_gene: TRBV19
CDR3nt: TGTGCCAGTAGTCCCGGGGAAGGGGGCTTCCGAGGCTACACCTTC
CDR3aa: CASSPGEGGFRGYTF

abundance: .
d_gene: .
j_gene: TRBJ2-7
v_gene: TRBV9
CDR3nt: TGTGCCAGCAGCGTAGGGGGGGTGGGGTACGACGAGCAGTACTTC
CDR3aa: CASSVGGVGYDEQYF

abundance: .
d_gene: .
j_gene: TRBJ2-2
v_gene: TRBV4-2
CDR3nt: TGTGCCAGCAGCCAGTGGGAGGCGACCGGGGAGCTGTTTTTT
CDR3aa: CASSQWEATGELFF

abundance: .
d_gene: .
j_gene: TRBJ2-7
v_gene: TRBV2
CDR3nt: TGTGCCAGCAGTCTGGAGGACGAGCAGTACTTC
CDR3aa: CASSLEDEQYF

abundance: .
d_gene: TRBD2
j_gene: TRBJ2-2
v_gene: TRBV28
CDR3nt: TGTGCCAGCAGTTCCCGAGGGACTAGCGGGAGAACCGGGGAGCTGTTTTTT
CDR3aa: CASSSRGTSGRTGELFF

abundance: .
d_gene: TRBD1
j_gene: TRBJ2-1
v_gene: TRBV7-8
CDR3nt: TGTGCCAGCGGACCGGGACAGGGGAGCAATGAGCAGTTCTTC
CDR3aa: CASGPGQGSNEQFF